A single sample is the source of the 18 T cell receptor beta chains below, sequenced in a study of T-cell memory formation after mild COVID-19. TCRdb called the 5' RACE reads again in MiXCR, with one record for every CDR3 protein. The repertoire holds around 190,000 distinct CDR3 sequences, with about a fifth as singletons. The source material was PBMCs or a T cell subset sorted from them (not recorded which). These receptor sequences come from a man aged 18 to 30 who had mild COVID-19 (a few samples of this study predate the infection). Cell type and time point are not known.

This clonotype was recorded at least ten times. J is TRBJ2-4 and V is TRBV5-6; no clear D. The V gene's germline CDR1 is SGHDT and CDR2 YYEEEE. With 1 base removed from V and 6 bases from J, the gap between germline ends came to 5 bases. This CDR3 is 12 amino acids long. The CDR3 nucleotides read TGTGCCAGCAGCTTGTGGGGAAACATTCAGTACTTC. Protein sequence: CASSLWGNIQYF. The variable domain in full, completed from reference TRBV5-6 and TRBJ2-4, reads DAGVTQSPTHLIKTRGQQVTLRCSPKSGHDTVSWYQQALGQGPQFIFQYYEEEERQRGNFPDRFSGHQFPNYSSELNVNALLLGDSALYLCASSLWGNIQYFGAGTRLSVL.

This clonotype occurred a few times. This sequence joins TRBV29-1 and TRBJ2-7; possibly TRBD1 for D (6 bases). Germline lookup yields CDR1 SQVTM and CDR2 ANQGSEA. This CDR3 is built from 11 residues. Trimming cost V 8 bases and J 7 bases, with 15 bases left between them. CDR3 amino acids: CSPRTAMEQYF. The CDR3 region has the DNA TGCAGCCCTCGGACAGCAATGGAGCAGTACTTC.

This clonotype has ten or more counts. The chain recombines TRBV29-1 with TRBJ2-7; 8 bases align to TRBD1. Germline values: CDR1 SQVTM, CDR2 ANQGSEA. The CDR3 length is 12 residues. J was trimmed by 5 bases and V by 3 bases; bases with no gene match: 3. CDR3 sequence: CSVDDRGDEQYF. The CDR3 DNA sequence: TGCAGCGTTGACGACAGGGGCGACGAGCAGTACTTC.

This clonotype was seen only once. The chain links TRBV18 to TRBJ2-7; tentative D call: TRBD2 (6 bases). Trimming shortened V by 6 bases and J by 7 bases, and 13 bases separated the two germline ends. From germline, CDR1 is KGHSH and CDR2 LQKENI. CDR3 length equals 12 residues. CDR3 in DNA: TGTGCCAGCTCGCCCTCGGCGGGGGAGCAGTACTTC. Protein sequence: CASSPSAGEQYF.

This clonotype was observed a few times. The chain employs TRBV19 and TRBJ1-1, with unresolved D. Trimming removed 4 bases at V and 5 bases at J, with 14 bases between. The CDR3 extends over 14 amino acids. The germline V gene has CDR1 LNHDA and CDR2 SQIVND (reference sequence). CDR3 residues: CASSTYRDGTEAFF. CDR3 in DNA: TGTGCCAGTAGTACCTACCGGGATGGGACTGAAGCTTTCTTT.

This clonotype was seen at least ten times. The chain combines TRBV29-1 with TRBJ2-5, with 9 bases that match TRBD1. CDR1 is SQVTM, CDR2 ANQGSEA, per germline. J was trimmed by 0 bases and V by 4 bases; bases with no gene match: 3. The CDR3 runs to 14 residues. The CDR3 nucleotides are TGCAGCGTTGGTGGGACAGGGAACCAAGAGACCCAGTACTTC. This sequence encodes CSVGGTGNQETQYF.

This clonotype was picked up many times. The chain links TRBV28 to TRBJ2-7; D is possibly TRBD1 or TRBD2 (5 bases each). Germline assignment: CDR1 MDHEN and CDR2 SYDVKM. The CDR3 has 11 amino acids. Trimming pared 11 bases from V and 4 bases from J, leaving 12 bases between. The CDR3 protein is CASRGGYEQYV. The CDR3 nucleotides read TGTGCCTCTAGGGGCGGGTACGAGCAGTACGTC.

The chain has TRBV7-2 and TRBJ2-3, with a possible D match to TRBD2 (5 bases). V lost 7 bases, J lost 4 bases, and 12 bases lay in between. This CDR3 is 13 amino acids long. CDR1 is SGHTA and CDR2 is FQGNSA in the germline V gene. CDR3: CASNPAGADTQYF. The CDR3 region has the DNA TGTGCCAGCAACCCGGCGGGTGCAGATACGCAGTATTTT.

This clonotype was recorded a few times. The chain is built from TRBV20-1 and TRBJ2-1; D is perhaps TRBD2 (6 bases). The V gene lost 3 bases and the J gene lost 10 bases, with 16 bases spanning the gap. CDR1 is DFQATT and CDR2 is SNEGSKA in the germline V gene (reference sequence). CDR3 size: 13 residues. The DNA of the CDR3 is TGCAGTGCTAGTCGCGGGGCGTTCCAAGAGCAGTTCTTC. Protein: CSASRGAFQEQFF.

This clonotype has a handful of counts. The rearrangement uses TRBV7-9 and TRBJ2-5; 8 nucleotides align to TRBD2. Unmatched junction bases numbered 10, after V lost 6 bases and J lost 4 bases. This CDR3 has 15 residues. From germline, CDR1 is SEHNR and CDR2 FQNEAQ (reference sequence). The CDR3 reads CASSHRLAIRETQYF. Written as DNA, the CDR3 is TGTGCCAGCAGTCACCGACTAGCGATTCGAGAGACCCAGTACTTC.

The CDR3 bases are TGTGCCAGCAGGCCCGGGGAGGGGACTGAAGCTTTCTTT. Translating it yields CASRPGEGTEAFF. The chain carries TRBV3-1 and TRBJ1-1; D is perhaps TRBD1 (5 bases). Germline V CDR1 and CDR2: LGHDT, YNNKEL (reference sequence). The CDR3 loop spans 13 amino acids. V dropped 6 bases and J dropped 5 bases, with 13 bases sitting between them.

The J gene is TRBJ2-5, the V gene TRBV20-1, with 7 bases lining up with TRBD2. Germline-derived CDR1 and CDR2 are DFQATT and SNEGSKA (reference sequence). The ends lost 3 bases at V and 0 bases at J; junction bases unmatched: 4. This CDR3 has 14 amino acids. CDR3 residues: CSASGGTYQETQYF. The DNA for the CDR3 is TGCAGTGCTAGCGGGGGGACGTACCAAGAGACCCAGTACTTC.

The chain combines TRBV19 with TRBJ1-5; 8 nucleotides match TRBD1. V lost 5 bases and J lost 4; bases outside the gene matches: 4. Germline loops: CDR1 LNHDA, CDR2 SQIVND (reference sequence). The CDR3 consists of 14 residues. The CDR3 nucleotides are TGTGCCAGTAGTCGGGACAGGTTTAATCAGCCCCAGCATTTT. Translated: CASSRDRFNQPQHF.

The genes are TRBV4-1 and TRBJ1-1; 9 bases agree with TRBD1. V was clipped by 4 bases and J by 3 bases; unmatched bases: 12. Per germline, CDR1 MGHRA and CDR2 YSYEKL. The CDR3 has 17 amino acids. The DNA for the CDR3 is TGCGCCAGCAGCCGGCTTCCGGGACAGGGAAGTCACACTGAAGCTTTCTTT. Encoded protein: CASSRLPGQGSHTEAFF.

This clonotype was found a few times. The J gene is TRBJ2-3, the V gene TRBV5-4; 8 bases line up with TRBD1. The V segment lost 4 bases and the J segment 3 bases; nucleotides outside the gene matches: 7. The CDR3 has 15 amino acids. Germline loops: CDR1 SGHNT, CDR2 YYREEE (reference sequence). The CDR3: CASSPSGGKTDTQYF. CDR3 bases: TGTGCCAGCAGCCCATCAGGGGGCAAGACAGATACGCAGTATTTT.

This clonotype was counted between two and nine times. The rearrangement joins TRBV5-1 to TRBJ1-1; D is ambiguous. With 0 bases removed from V and 6 bases from J, the gap between germline ends came to 15 bases. This CDR3 region has 15 residues. Germline V lookup: CDR1 SGHRS, CDR2 YFSETQ. The CDR3 nucleotides read TGCGCCAGCAGCTTGGGCGACGGAACTAGTCCTGAAGCTTTCTTT. This codes for CASSLGDGTSPEAFF.

This CDR3 is CASSYSRGNQPQHF. The DNA for the CDR3 is TGTGCCAGCAGTTACTCTCGCGGTAATCAGCCCCAGCATTTT. The rearrangement uses TRBV6-6 and TRBJ1-5; D uncertain. This CDR3 has 14 amino acids. Looked up from germline, CDR1 is MNHNY and CDR2 is SVGAGI (reference sequence). Trimming took off 0 bases at V and 4 bases at J, with 7 bases between the two ends.

The chain links TRBV4-3 to TRBJ2-3; D unresolved. Germline loops: CDR1 LGHNA, CDR2 YSLEER. V dropped 3 bases and J dropped 4 bases, with 8 bases sitting between them. This CDR3 region has 13 residues. CDR3 bases: TGCGCCAGCAGCCAGGAAGAGCCAGATACGCAGTATTTT. It encodes CASSQEEPDTQYF.